The sequence of this T cell receptor beta chain was determined in a study of blood T cell repertoires in COVID-19. Across the whole study: From the United States, Italy and Spain came samples of acute and convalescent COVID-19.

CDR3 size: 13 residues. V lost 3 bases and J lost 8; bases outside the gene matches: 6. Germline lookup yields CDR1 MNHNS and CDR2 SASEGT. Here immunoSEQ multiplex PCR was the method, and the copy in TCRdb shows in-frame clones only, minus some. Among about 120,000 clones listed, 60% to 85% were seen once. The specimen was peripheral blood. The source is a man between 70 and 80 years old with acute or convalescent COVID-19. The chain couples TRBV6-1 to TRBJ1-1, with 7 bases identical to TRBD1. The CDR3 here is CASSDGTAREAFF. The CDR3 nucleotides read TGTGCCAGCAGTGACGGGACAGCCCGAGAAGCTTTCTTT.